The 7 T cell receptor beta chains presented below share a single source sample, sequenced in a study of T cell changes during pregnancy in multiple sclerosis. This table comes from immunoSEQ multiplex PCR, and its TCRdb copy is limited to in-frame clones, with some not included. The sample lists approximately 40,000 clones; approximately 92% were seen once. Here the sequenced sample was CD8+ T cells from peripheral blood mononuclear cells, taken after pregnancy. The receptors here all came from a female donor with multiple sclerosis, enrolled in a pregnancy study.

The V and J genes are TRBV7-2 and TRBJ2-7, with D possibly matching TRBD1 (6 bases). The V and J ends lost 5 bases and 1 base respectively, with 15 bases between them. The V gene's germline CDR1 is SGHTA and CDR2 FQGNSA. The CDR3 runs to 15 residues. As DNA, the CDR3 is TGTGCCAGCAGCCCCCCCCCGACAGGTTCCTACGAGCAGTACTTC. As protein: CASSPPPTGSYEQYF.

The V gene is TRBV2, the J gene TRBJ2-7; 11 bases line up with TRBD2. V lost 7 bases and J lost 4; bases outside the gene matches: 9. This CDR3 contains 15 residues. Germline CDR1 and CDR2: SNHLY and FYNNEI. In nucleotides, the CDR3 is TGTGCCAGCACCAGGCCGGGACTAGCGGATTACGAGCAGTACTTC. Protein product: CASTRPGLADYEQYF.

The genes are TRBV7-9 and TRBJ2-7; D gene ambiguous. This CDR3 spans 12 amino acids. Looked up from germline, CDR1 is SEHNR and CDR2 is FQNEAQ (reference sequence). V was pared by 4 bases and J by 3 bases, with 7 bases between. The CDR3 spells CASSSQVYEQYF. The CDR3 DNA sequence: TGTGCCAGCAGCTCCCAGGTCTACGAGCAGTACTTC.

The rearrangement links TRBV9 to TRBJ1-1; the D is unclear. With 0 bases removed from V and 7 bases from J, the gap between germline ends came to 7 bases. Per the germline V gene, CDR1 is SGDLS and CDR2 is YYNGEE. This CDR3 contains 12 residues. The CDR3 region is CASSVDGDEAFF. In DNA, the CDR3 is TGTGCCAGCAGCGTAGACGGAGATGAAGCTTTCTTT.

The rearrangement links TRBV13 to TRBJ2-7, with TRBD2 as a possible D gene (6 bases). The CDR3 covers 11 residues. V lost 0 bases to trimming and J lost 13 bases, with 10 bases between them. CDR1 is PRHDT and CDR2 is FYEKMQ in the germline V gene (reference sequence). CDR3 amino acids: CASSLGRETYF. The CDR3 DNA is TGTGCCAGCAGCTTAGGACGGGAGACATACTTC. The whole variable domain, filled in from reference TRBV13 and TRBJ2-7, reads AAGVIQSPRHLIKEKRETATLKCYPIPRHDTVYWYQQGPGQDPQFLISFYEKMQSDKGSIPDRFSAQQFSDYHSELNMSSLELGDSALYFCASSLGRETYFGPGTRLTVT.

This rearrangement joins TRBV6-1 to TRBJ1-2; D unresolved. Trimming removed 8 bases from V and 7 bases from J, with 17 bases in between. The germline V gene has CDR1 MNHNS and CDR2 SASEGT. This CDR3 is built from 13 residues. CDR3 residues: CASPGPFGIGYTF. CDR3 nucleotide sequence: TGTGCCAGCCCCGGGCCATTCGGGATTGGCTACACCTTC.

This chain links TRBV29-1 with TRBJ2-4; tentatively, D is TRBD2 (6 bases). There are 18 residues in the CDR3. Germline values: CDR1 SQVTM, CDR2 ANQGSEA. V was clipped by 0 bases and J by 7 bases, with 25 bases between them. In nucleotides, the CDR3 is TGCAGCGTTGAAGATCGAGGCGGCCCGGAGGGTTTCATGAACATTCAGTACTTC. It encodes CSVEDRGGPEGFMNIQYF.